This T cell receptor beta chain is from a study of cytotoxic CD8 clonotypes in ibrutinib-treated CLL. Study-wide background: Enrolment comprised approximately 10 relapsed/refractory and over 14 treatment-naive patients; roughly 17 were IGHV unmutated. Whole-study findings and limits: Treatment saw public clonotypes, which were uncommon, either contract or stay stable. The study found clonality rose at ibrutinib response, then fell toward baseline at progression. Starting clonality was above that of age-matched healthy donors and tracked circulating CD8+ T-cell counts.

Method: immunoSEQ multiplex PCR; TCRdb's copy keeps in-frame clones and lacks some. The table includes roughly 330,000 clones, around 66% detected once. This CDR3 spans 12 amino acids. In germline, CDR1 is SNHLY, CDR2 FYNNEI. V was shortened by 2 bases and J by 10 bases, with 8 bases between the two germline ends. Comment on this clone: The antigen is unknown.

Sequenced here: PBMCs, sampled after 36 months of ibrutinib treatment. The chain has TRBV2 and TRBJ1-4; D is possibly TRBD1 (5 bases). The source of this sequence is a human donor with chronic lymphocytic leukemia. The CDR3 coding sequence is TGTGCCAGCAGTGAATGGGACCTAAAACTGTTTTTT. It specifies CASSEWDLKLFF.